This T cell receptor (beta chain) was recorded in a study of PD-1 blockade in classical Hodgkin lymphoma. Trimming pared 6 bases from V and 5 bases from J, leaving 11 bases between. The V gene's germline CDR1 is MNHNY and CDR2 SVGAGI (reference sequence). The CDR3 contains 12 residues. Sample time point: cycle 4 day 1 (C4D1), after 6 weeks of nivolumab. After autologous stem cell transplantation all patients relapsed, and prior brentuximab vedotin exposure differed between cohorts. TCRdb keeps only in-frame clones here, not all; method: immunoSEQ multiplex PCR. The table has over 50,000 clones, 70% to 90% seen once.

The receptor was isolated from a human donor with classical Hodgkin lymphoma. The chain couples TRBV6-6 to TRBJ2-7; D unresolved. Source: peripheral blood mononuclear cells (PBMCs), taken before the fourth cycle of nivolumab. CDR3 coding DNA: TGTGCCAGCAGCCTCGCAGAAGACGAGCAGTACTTC. Encoded protein: CASSLAEDEQYF.